The T cell receptor (beta chain) under discussion was sequenced for a study of T-cell reconstitution after alpha-beta-depleted transplantation in children. Per the germline V gene, CDR1 is KGHDR and CDR2 is SFDVKD. Trimming cost V 5 bases and J 0 bases, with 13 bases left between them. The CDR3 covers 15 residues. This clonotype was counted a few times. As it was prepared, the TCRbeta library received unique molecular identifiers. TCRdb used MiXCR to reprocess the PCR reads, holding one entry per CDR3 protein. The data show 500,000 to 600,000 distinct CDR3 sequences, with approximately 30% seen just once and 2% to 3% held by the top ten.

Sequenced material: PBMCs from the stem cell graft donor, taken from the stem cell graft. This clonotype originated in a human donor who donated a stem cell graft to a child with aplastic anemia. The J gene is TRBJ2-7, the V gene TRBV24-1; D is uncertain. The CDR3 here is CATSAPRAYSYEQYV. CDR3 DNA sequence: TGTGCCACCAGTGCTCCCCGGGCCTACTCCTACGAGCAGTACGTC.